This TCR beta chain was documented in a study of T cells of healthy individuals. TCRdb reanalysed the 5' RACE reads using MiXCR and keeps one entry per CDR3 protein. The table has 100,000 or so distinct CDR3 sequences, roughly 15% seen once. This clonotype was recorded at least ten times. The TCR sequence derives from a human donor in good health.

CDR3 sequence reads: CASSGNSYEQYF. CDR3 DNA: TGTGCCAGCTCGGGCAACTCCTACGAGCAGTACTTC. This sequence joins TRBV9 and TRBJ2-7, with D uncertain. Trimming left V 7 bases short and J 0 bases short, with 8 bases between. The CDR3 consists of 12 residues. From germline, CDR1 is SGDLS and CDR2 YYNGEE.